The subject of this entry is one T cell receptor (beta chain). Its target is unknown. The data are from a study of T cell repertoires in cytomegalovirus infection. Study in general: CMV infection and matching HLA type were both indicated by public TCR beta signatures. The study, taken as a whole, reports: Pooled public TCR beta family frequency picked out CMV carriers with the relevant HLA. The ex vivo response was dominated by HLA-C-restricted CMV-specific TCR beta clonotypes.

From the reads, TCRdb called clonotypes with MiXCR, one entry per CDR3 protein. The top ten clones hold approximately 13% of a sample with 250,000 to 300,000 distinct CDR3 sequences, about a quarter of them seen once. Trimming left V 2 bases short and J 3 bases short, with 4 bases between. Germline assignment: CDR1 SQVTM and CDR2 ANQGSEA. This CDR3 has 12 amino acids. The chain employs TRBV29-1 and TRBJ2-2; D remains ambiguous. The receptor was isolated from a human donor in good health (CMV status not recorded). Some clones in this sample may be carry-over from other donors' samples. What was sequenced was PBMCs. DNA of the CDR3: TGCAGCGTTGAAAGGGACACCGGGGAGCTGTTTTTT. It translates to CSVERDTGELFF.